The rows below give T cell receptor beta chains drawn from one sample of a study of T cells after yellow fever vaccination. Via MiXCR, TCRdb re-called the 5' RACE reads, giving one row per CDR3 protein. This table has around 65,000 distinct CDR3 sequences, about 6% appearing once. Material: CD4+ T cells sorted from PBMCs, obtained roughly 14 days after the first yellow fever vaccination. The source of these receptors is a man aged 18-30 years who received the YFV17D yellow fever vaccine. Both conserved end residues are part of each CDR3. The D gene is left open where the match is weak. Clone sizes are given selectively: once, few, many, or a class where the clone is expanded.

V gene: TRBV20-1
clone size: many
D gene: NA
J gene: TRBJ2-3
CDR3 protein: CSARKSSTDTQYF
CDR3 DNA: TGCAGTGCTAGAAAATCTAGCACAGATACGCAGTATTTT

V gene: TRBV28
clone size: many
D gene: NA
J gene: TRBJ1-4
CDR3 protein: CASSLSATNEKLFF
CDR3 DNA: TGTGCCAGCAGCCTAAGTGCAACTAATGAAAAACTGTTTTTT

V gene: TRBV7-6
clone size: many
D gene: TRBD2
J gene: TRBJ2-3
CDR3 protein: CASRSSPGLAGGDDTQYF
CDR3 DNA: TGTGCCAGCAGGTCGAGCCCGGGACTAGCGGGGGGTGATGATACGCAGTATTTT

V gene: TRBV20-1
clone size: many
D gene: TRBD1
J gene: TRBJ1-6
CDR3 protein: CSASLRQGDSPLHF
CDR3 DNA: TGCAGTGCTAGTTTACGACAGGGGGATTCACCCCTCCACTTT

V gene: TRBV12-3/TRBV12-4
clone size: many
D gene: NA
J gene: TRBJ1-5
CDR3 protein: CASSFQQGDQHF
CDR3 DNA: TGTGCCAGCAGTTTTCAACAGGGAGACCAGCATTTT

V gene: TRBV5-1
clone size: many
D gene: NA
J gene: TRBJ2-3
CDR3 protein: CASSLDTHTDTQYF
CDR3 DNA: TGCGCCAGCAGCTTGGACACCCACACAGATACGCAGTATTTT

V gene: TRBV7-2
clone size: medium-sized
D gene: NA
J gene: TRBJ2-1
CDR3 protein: CASSGRHNEQFF
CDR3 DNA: TGTGCCAGCAGTGGACGGCACAATGAGCAGTTCTTC

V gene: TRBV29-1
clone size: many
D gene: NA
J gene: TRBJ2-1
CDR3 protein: CSVVGPTRGAGEQFF
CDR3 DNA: TGCAGCGTTGTGGGTCCCACTCGAGGGGCAGGGGAGCAGTTCTTC

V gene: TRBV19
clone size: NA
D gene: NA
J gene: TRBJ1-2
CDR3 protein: CASSIDRRGIGYTF
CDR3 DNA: TGTGCCAGTAGTATAGATCGCCGAGGGATTGGCTACACCTTC

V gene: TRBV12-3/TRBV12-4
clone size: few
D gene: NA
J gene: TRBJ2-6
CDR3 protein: CASKRRGGVSDSGANVLTF
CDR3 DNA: TGTGCCAGCAAGAGGAGGGGAGGTGTTTCGGACTCTGGGGCCAACGTCCTGACTTTC

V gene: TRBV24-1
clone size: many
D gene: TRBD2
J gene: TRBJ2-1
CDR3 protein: CATSLSGAVYNEQFF
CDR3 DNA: TGTGCCACCAGCCTTAGCGGGGCTGTCTACAATGAGCAGTTCTTC

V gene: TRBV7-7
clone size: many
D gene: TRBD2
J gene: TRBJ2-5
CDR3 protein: CASSLGGGGQETQYF
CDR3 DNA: TGTGCTAGCAGCCTGGGCGGCGGGGGGCAAGAGACCCAGTACTTC

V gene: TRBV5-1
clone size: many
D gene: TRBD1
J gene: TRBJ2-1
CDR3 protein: CASSLDRGIDEQFF
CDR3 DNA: TGCGCCAGCAGCCTGGACAGGGGAATCGATGAGCAGTTCTTC

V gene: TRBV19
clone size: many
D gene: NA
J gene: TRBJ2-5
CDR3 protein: CASSGRKETQYF
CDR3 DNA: TGTGCCAGTAGTGGACGAAAAGAGACCCAGTACTTC

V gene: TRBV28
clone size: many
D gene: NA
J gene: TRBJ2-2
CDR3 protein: CATTGRPEELFF
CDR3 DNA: TGTGCCACCACAGGTCGTCCCGAGGAGCTGTTTTTT

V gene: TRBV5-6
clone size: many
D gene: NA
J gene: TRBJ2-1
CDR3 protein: CASSPTGDEQFF
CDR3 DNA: TGTGCCAGCAGCCCGACCGGGGATGAGCAGTTCTTC

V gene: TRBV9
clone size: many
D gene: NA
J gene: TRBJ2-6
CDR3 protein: CASRGESSGANVLTF
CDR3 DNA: TGTGCCAGCAGGGGGGAAAGCTCTGGGGCCAACGTCCTGACTTTC

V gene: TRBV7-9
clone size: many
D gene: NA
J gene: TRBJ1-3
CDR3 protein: CASEAGSGNTIYF
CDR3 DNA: TGTGCCAGCGAAGCAGGCTCTGGAAACACCATATATTTT

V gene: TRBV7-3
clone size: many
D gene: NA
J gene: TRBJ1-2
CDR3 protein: CASSLVAGIDHGYTF
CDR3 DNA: TGTGCCAGCAGCCTCGTGGCTGGGATTGATCATGGCTACACCTTC

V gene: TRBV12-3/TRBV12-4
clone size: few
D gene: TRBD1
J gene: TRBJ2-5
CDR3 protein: CASSSGTGGTETQYF
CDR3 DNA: TGTGCCAGCAGTTCCGGGACAGGGGGAACGGAGACCCAGTACTTC

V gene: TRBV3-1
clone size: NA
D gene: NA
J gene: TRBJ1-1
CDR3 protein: CASSRNKHRVGNTEAFF
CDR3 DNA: TGTGCCAGCAGCCGGAACAAACACCGGGTCGGGAACACTGAAGCTTTCTTT